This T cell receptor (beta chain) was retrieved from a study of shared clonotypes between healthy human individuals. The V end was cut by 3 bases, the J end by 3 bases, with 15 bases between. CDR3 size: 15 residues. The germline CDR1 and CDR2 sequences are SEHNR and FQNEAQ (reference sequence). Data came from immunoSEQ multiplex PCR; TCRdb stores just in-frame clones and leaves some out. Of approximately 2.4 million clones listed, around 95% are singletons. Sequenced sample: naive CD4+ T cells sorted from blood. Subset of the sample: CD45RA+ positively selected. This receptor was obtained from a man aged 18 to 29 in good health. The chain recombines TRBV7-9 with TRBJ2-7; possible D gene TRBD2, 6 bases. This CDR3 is CASSFGGPDIYEQYF. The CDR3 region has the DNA TGTGCCAGCAGCTTCGGGGGACCCGATATCTACGAGCAGTACTTC.